What follows describes a single TCR beta chain. Method: immunoSEQ multiplex PCR; TCRdb's copy keeps in-frame clones and lacks some. The sample contains about 12,000 clones, approximately 80% of which appear only once. The data originate from a study of OX40 agonist ivuxolimab in advanced cancers. Germline CDR1 reads SGHDN; CDR2 reads FVKESK. This CDR3 has 13 residues. The germline V and J ends were trimmed by 0 bases and 3 bases, with 6 bases remaining between them. The genes are TRBV14 and TRBJ2-7; D gene unclear. Material: CD4+ or CD8+ T cells sorted from blood, obtained in a trial of the OX40 agonist ivuxolimab. This clonotype was obtained from an adult with an advanced solid tumor such as melanoma, head and neck, liver or kidney cancer. The CDR3 is CASSQEWLYEQYF. In DNA form, the CDR3 reads TGTGCCAGCAGCCAAGAGTGGCTCTACGAGCAGTACTTC.